This T cell receptor (beta chain) was identified in a study of beta chain features in type 1 diabetes. Study-level findings and limits: All four CD4+ subsets from Type 1 diabetes patients carried moderately but significantly shorter TCRB CDR3s.

This clone has a single count. Its antigen is not identified. cDNA synthesis used the whole RNA isolate, giving expressed TCRB sequences. TCRdb keeps only in-frame clones here, not all; method: immunoSEQ multiplex PCR. The top ten hold around 0.76% of the sample, which has around 16,000 clones, approximately 70% seen once. From germline, CDR1 is LNHDA and CDR2 SQIVND (reference sequence). Deletions cut 4 bases from V and 2 bases from J, with 23 bases between. This CDR3 comprises 18 residues. The receptor comes from a young man with type 1 diabetes. What was sequenced was stem cell memory CD4+ T cells from blood. The chain combines TRBV19 with TRBJ2-5; maybe TRBD1 (6 bases). The CDR3 reads CASSRGRVRLSLQETQYF. CDR3 sequence (DNA): TGTGCCAGTAGTAGGGGGCGCGTGCGGCTTTCCCTACAAGAGACCCAGTACTTC.